The 3 T cell receptor beta chains below all came from one sample that was sequenced in a study of cytomegalovirus exposure and HLA in healthy donors. The PCR made use of 60 Vbeta and 13 Jbeta primers. Sequencing was performed with immunoSEQ multiplex PCR; in TCRdb, only in-frame clones are kept and a portion is missing. The sample's table shows about 200,000 clones. Sequencing was done on a sample of PBMCs. These receptors were collected from a girl aged 2 to 10 in good health and CMV-seropositive.

The genes are TRBV28 and TRBJ2-7; 8 positions match TRBD1. J was trimmed by 3 bases and V by 5 bases; bases with no gene match: 9. CDR3 length: 15 residues. CDR1 is MDHEN, CDR2 SYDVKM, per germline. The CDR3 DNA reads as TGTGCCAGCAGTCCAACCGGGACAGGCGTCTACGAGCAGTACTTC. Protein: CASSPTGTGVYEQYF. Full variable domain (missing parts from reference TRBV28 and TRBJ2-7): DVKVTQSSRYLVKRTGEKVFLECVQDMDHENMFWYRQDPGLGLRLIYFSYDVKMKEKGDIPEGYSVSREKKERFSLILESASTNQTSMYLCASSPTGTGVYEQYFGPGTRLTVT.

This rearrangement joins TRBV15 to TRBJ2-5; D may be TRBD2 (5 bases). The CDR3 consists of 14 residues. Deletions cut 9 bases from V and 2 bases from J, with 16 bases between. Germline-derived CDR1 and CDR2 are LNHNV and YYDKDF (reference sequence). CDR3 coding DNA: TGTGCCACTACACCAGCGGACGGGCAAGAGACCCAGTACTTC. It encodes CATTPADGQETQYF.

The chain couples TRBV29-1 to TRBJ2-5; tentative D call: TRBD2 (5 bases). The J call could be wrong; TRBJ2-7 is a better fit for the DNA end. This CDR3 is 11 amino acids long. Germline V gene sequence: CDR1 SQVTM, CDR2 ANQGSEA. CDR3 sequence (DNA): TGCAGCGTTCTAGCCTCCTACGAGCAGTACTTC. Protein: CSVLASYEQYF.